This T cell receptor beta chain originates from a study of blood T cells in healthy people across ages. Study-level information: Template switching captured about one barcoded beta molecule per two T cells. Study results and limitations: In these data, TCR beta diversity tracked strongly with naive T cell percentage.

With a J-beta primer mix and a sample-barcoded 5' primer, a second PCR ran roughly 6 to 12 cycles. Each TCR beta cDNA got a 12-nucleotide random molecular identifier. In TCRdb, the 5' RACE reads were re-called with MiXCR into one record per CDR3 protein. Here the sample spans 700,000 to 850,000 distinct CDR3 sequences, roughly 35% being singletons. Each donor had ten milliliters of peripheral blood drawn. Between the trimmed V and J ends, which lost 1 base and 4 bases, there was a span of 13 bases. The germline V gene has CDR1 LGHNA and CDR2 YSLEER. This CDR3 contains 16 residues. Regarding this clonotype: The antigen remains unidentified.

The TCR was taken from a man aged 18-30 years in good health. The chain couples TRBV4-3 to TRBJ1-4; D perhaps matches TRBD1 (6 bases). The sample consisted of blood. The CDR3 protein is CASSQAQQGLNEKLFF. The CDR3 region has the DNA TGCGCCAGCAGCCAAGCTCAACAGGGTCTTAATGAAAAACTGTTTTTT.